This section outlines one T cell receptor beta chain sequence together with its context. What it binds is unknown. Assay: immunoSEQ multiplex PCR; the TCRdb copy retains only in-frame clones and omits some. The profile covers about 150,000 clones, with approximately 87% appearing a single time and 5.5% taken by the ten largest. The data were obtained in a study of T cell responses to AZD1222 COVID-19 vaccine. Study observations and caveats: Receipt of two AZD1222 doses was followed by a rise in Spike-specific TCR breadth and depth. Only 5 or 6 AZD1222 recipients were seropositive at baseline. Clonal diversity may have been underestimated, and the donors were mostly white British, with more females than males.

From germline, CDR1 is LNHDA and CDR2 SQIVND (reference sequence). With 0 bases removed from V and 1 base from J, the gap between germline ends came to 11 bases. This CDR3 has 16 residues. J is TRBJ2-3 and V is TRBV19; D not certain. The clonotype was recovered from an adult in good health. The starting material was peripheral blood, obtained on day 0 of MenACWY control vaccination. CDR3 sequence reads: CASSIDGRFGTDTQYF. The CDR3 DNA reads TGTGCCAGTAGTATAGATGGACGCTTTGGCACAGATACGCAGTATTTT.